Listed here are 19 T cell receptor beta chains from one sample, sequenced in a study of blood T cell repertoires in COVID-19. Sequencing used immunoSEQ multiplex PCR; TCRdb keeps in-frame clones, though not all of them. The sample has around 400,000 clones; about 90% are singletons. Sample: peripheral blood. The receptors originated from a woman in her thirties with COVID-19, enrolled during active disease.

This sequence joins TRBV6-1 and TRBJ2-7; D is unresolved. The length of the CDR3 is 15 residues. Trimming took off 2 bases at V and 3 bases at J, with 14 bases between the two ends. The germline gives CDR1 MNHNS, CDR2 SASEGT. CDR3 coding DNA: TGTGCCAGCAGTGAACGGAGCTTCACTCTCTACGAGCAGTACTTC. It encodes CASSERSFTLYEQYF.

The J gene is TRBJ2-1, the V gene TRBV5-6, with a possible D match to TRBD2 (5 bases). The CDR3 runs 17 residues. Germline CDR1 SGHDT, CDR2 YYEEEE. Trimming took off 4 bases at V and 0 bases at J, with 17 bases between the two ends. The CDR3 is CASSPRGGQLSYNEQFF. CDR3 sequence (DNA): TGTGCCAGCAGCCCTCGAGGCGGGCAGCTCTCCTACAATGAGCAGTTCTTC.

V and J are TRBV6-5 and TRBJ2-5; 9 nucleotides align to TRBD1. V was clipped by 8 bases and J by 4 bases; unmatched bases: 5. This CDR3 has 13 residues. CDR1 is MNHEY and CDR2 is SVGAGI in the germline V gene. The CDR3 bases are TGTGCCAGCGTCCGGGACAGGGTAGAGACCCAGTACTTC. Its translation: CASVRDRVETQYF.

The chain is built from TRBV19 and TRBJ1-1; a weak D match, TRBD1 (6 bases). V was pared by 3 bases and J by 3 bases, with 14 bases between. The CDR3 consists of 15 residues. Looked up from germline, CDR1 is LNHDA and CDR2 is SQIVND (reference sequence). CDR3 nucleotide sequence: TGTGCCAGTAGTATCTTAGACAGGATGGACACTGAAGCTTTCTTT. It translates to CASSILDRMDTEAFF.

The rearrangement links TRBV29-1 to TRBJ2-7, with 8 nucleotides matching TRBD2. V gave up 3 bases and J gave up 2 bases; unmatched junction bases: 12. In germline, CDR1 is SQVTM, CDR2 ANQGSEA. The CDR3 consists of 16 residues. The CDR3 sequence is CSVDSLLSGSTYEQYF. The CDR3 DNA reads TGCAGCGTTGATTCTCTGCTGAGCGGGAGCACCTACGAGCAGTACTTC.

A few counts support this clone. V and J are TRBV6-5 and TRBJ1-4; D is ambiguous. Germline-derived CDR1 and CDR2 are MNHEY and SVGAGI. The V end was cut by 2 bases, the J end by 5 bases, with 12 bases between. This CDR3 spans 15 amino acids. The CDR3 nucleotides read TGTGCCAGCAGTTACGTTGGGCCGGGGAATGAAAAACTGTTTTTT. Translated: CASSYVGPGNEKLFF.

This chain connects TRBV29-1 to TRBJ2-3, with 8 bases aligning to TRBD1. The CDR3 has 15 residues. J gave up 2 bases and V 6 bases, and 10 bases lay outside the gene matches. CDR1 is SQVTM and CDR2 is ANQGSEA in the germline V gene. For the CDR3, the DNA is TGCAGCGTGGGACCTTCGGGACAGGACACAGATACGCAGTATTTT. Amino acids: CSVGPSGQDTDTQYF.

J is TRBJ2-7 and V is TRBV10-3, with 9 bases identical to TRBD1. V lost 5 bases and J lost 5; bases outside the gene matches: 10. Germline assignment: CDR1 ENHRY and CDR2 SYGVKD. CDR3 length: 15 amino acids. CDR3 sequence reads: CAISSGQGSFHEQYF. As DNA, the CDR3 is TGTGCCATCAGTTCGGGACAGGGAAGTTTTCACGAGCAGTACTTC.

For the CDR3, the DNA is TGTGCCAGCAGCAAGTACGGGGGGGAGCAGTACTTC. As protein: CASSKYGGEQYF. The rearrangement links TRBV11-2 to TRBJ2-7, with 7 bases fitting TRBD2. Looked up from germline, CDR1 is SGHAT and CDR2 is FQNNGV. CDR3 length equals 12 residues. Germline trimming cut 5 bases from V and 7 bases from J; bases unmatched to any gene: 5.

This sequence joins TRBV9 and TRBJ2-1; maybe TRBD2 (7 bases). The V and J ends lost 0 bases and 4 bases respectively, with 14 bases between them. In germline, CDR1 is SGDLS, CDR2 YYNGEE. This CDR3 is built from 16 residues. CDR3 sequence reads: CASSVGGRELYNEQFF. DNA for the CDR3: TGTGCCAGCAGCGTAGGGGGGCGGGAGTTGTACAATGAGCAGTTCTTC.

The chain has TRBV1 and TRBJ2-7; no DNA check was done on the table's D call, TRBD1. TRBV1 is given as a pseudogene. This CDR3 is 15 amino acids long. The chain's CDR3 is CTSYIGDRGPQEQYF. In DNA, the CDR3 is TGCACCTCATACATTGGGGACAGGGGGCCTCAAGAGCAGTACTTC.

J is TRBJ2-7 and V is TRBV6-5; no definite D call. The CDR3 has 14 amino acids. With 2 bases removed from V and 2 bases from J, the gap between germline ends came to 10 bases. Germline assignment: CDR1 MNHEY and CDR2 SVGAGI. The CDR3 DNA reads TGTGCCAGCAGTTACGGCGCTAGAACCTACGAGCAGTACTTC. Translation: CASSYGARTYEQYF.

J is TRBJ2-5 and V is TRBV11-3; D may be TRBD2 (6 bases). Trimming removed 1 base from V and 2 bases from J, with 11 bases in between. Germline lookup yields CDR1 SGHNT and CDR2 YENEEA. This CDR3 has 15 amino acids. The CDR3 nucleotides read TGTGCCAGCAGCTTAGGGCTAGCGCCTCAAGAGACCCAGTACTTC. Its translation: CASSLGLAPQETQYF.

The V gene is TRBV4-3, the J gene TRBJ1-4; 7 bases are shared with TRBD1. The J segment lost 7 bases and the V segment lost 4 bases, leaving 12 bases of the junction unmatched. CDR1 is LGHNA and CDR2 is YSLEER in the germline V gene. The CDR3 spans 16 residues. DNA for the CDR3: TGCGCCAGCAGCCTGACCGGACAGGAAAGTGGTGAAAAACTGTTTTTT. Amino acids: CASSLTGQESGEKLFF.

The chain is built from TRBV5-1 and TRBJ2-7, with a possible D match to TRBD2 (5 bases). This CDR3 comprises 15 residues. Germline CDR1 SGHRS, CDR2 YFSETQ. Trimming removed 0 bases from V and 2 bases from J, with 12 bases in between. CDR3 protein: CASSLAGGSPYEQYF. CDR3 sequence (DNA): TGCGCCAGCAGCTTGGCCGGTGGGAGCCCCTACGAGCAGTACTTC.

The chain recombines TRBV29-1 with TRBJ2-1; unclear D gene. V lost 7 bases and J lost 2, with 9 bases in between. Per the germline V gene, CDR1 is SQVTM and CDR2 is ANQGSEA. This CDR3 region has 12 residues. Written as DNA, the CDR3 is TGCAGCGGAGCGCGGACCTACAATGAGCAGTTCTTC. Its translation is CSGARTYNEQFF.

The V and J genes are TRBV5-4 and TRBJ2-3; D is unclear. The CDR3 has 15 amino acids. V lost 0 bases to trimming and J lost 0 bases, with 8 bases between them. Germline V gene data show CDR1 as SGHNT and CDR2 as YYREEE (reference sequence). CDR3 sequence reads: CASSLGETSTDTQYF. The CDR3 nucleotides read TGTGCCAGCAGCTTGGGCGAGACTAGCACAGATACGCAGTATTTT.

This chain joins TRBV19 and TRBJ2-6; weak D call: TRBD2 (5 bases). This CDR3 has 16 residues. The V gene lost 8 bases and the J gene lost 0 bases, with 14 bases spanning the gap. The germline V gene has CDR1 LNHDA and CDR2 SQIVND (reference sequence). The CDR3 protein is CASGSGGISGANVLTF. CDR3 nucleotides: TGTGCCAGTGGGAGTGGAGGCATCTCTGGGGCCAACGTCCTGACTTTC.

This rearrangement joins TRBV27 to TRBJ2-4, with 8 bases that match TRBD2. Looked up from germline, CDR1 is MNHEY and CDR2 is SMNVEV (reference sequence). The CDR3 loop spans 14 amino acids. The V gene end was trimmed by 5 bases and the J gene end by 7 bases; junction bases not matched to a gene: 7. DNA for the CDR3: TGTGCCAGCAGTCGCGGGGGGATGCTGAACATTCAGTACTTC. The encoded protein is CASSRGGMLNIQYF.